These 15 T cell receptor beta chains share one sample of origin, sequenced in a study of CD8+ T cells in alopecia areata. After isolation, RNA underwent reverse transcription to generate cDNA as the sequencing template. Assay: immunoSEQ multiplex PCR; the TCRdb copy retains only in-frame clones and omits some. Of about 140,000 clones listed, about half were seen once; the top ten hold around 1%. Sequenced material: CD4+ T cells sorted from blood, taken at week 0. The receptors shown here come from a human donor with alopecia areata.

This clone was seen a handful of times. This CDR3 is CAWSVNRGTQYF. In DNA, the CDR3 is TGTGCCTGGAGTGTAAATCGTGGGACCCAGTACTTC. The chain employs TRBV30 and TRBJ2-5, with D hard to call. Germline CDR1 is GTSNPN and CDR2 is SVGIG (reference sequence). The CDR3 runs to 12 residues. V lost 0 bases and J lost 7, with 9 bases in between. Based on the CDR3 plus reference TRBV30 and TRBJ2-5, the full variable domain is SQTIHQWPATLVQPVGSPLSLECTVEGTSNPNLYWYRQAAGRGLQLLFYSVGIGQISSEVPQNLSASRPQDRQFILSSKKLLLSDSGFYLCAWSVNRGTQYFGPGTRLLVL.

This clone was counted a single time. The rearrangement links TRBV6-6 to TRBJ1-1; no clear D. The CDR3 runs to 15 residues. V was shortened by 4 bases and J by 1 base, with 13 bases between the two germline ends. CDR1 and CDR2 from the germline V gene are MNHNY and SVGAGI (reference sequence). Here the CDR3 reads CASSFDGFGNTEAFF. The CDR3 DNA reads as TGTGCCAGCAGTTTCGACGGTTTTGGGAACACTGAAGCTTTCTTT.

This chain connects TRBV7-2 to TRBJ2-7; no definite D call. The germline gives CDR1 SGHTA, CDR2 FQGNSA. Trimming pared 5 bases from V and 1 base from J, leaving 12 bases between. CDR3 length equals 14 residues. CDR3 sequence (DNA): TGTGCCAGCAGCCCGTACAGTAATTCCTACGAGCAGTACTTC. This sequence encodes CASSPYSNSYEQYF.

This clone was detected only a few times. This chain uses TRBV10-3 with TRBJ1-1; D unclear. The germline V and J ends were trimmed by 6 bases and 0 bases, with 11 bases remaining between them. CDR1 is ENHRY and CDR2 is SYGVKD in the germline V gene. The CDR3 consists of 14 residues. The CDR3 is CAISFDRMNTEAFF. DNA of the CDR3: TGTGCCATCAGCTTCGATCGCATGAACACTGAAGCTTTCTTT.

The CDR3 nucleotides read TGTGCCAGCAGCTTCCAGGCTAGCGGAACCCAAGAGACCCAGTACTTC. Its protein is CASSFQASGTQETQYF. The rearrangement uses TRBV7-2 and TRBJ2-5; TRBD2 agrees at 7 bases. Germline CDR1 SGHTA, CDR2 FQGNSA. Trimming removed 3 bases from V and 1 base from J; junction bases left unmatched: 8. The CDR3 length is 16 residues.

The sample holds a few counts of this clone. The rearrangement links TRBV29-1 to TRBJ2-1, with 14 bases identical to TRBD2. J lost 7 bases, V lost 5 bases, and 7 bases had no gene match. There are 15 residues in the CDR3. Germline CDR1 and CDR2: SQVTM and ANQGSEA. CDR3 sequence reads: CSVTGTSGSINEQFF. CDR3 nucleotide sequence: TGCAGCGTTACCGGGACTAGCGGGAGTATAAATGAGCAGTTCTTC.

The chain couples TRBV27 to TRBJ2-7; weak D call: TRBD1 (5 bases). This CDR3 comprises 14 residues. V was pared by 5 bases and J by 2 bases, with 13 bases between. Germline CDR1 and CDR2: MNHEY and SMNVEV (reference sequence). The CDR3 here is CASSRRELTYEQYF. The CDR3 DNA reads TGTGCCAGCAGTCGCAGGGAATTGACCTACGAGCAGTACTTC.

This chain links TRBV19 with TRBJ2-1; unclear D gene. The CDR3 extends over 11 amino acids. Germline V gene lookup returns CDR1 LNHDA and CDR2 SQIVND (reference sequence). Trimming stripped 5 bases from V and 10 bases from J, with 9 bases between. The DNA for the CDR3 is TGTGCCAGTAGTGACGGACGGGAGCAGTTCTTC. This sequence encodes CASSDGREQFF.

The CDR3 loop is CASRRLGLGYNEQFF. CDR3 sequence (DNA): TGTGCCAGCAGGCGTTTGGGGTTGGGCTACAATGAGCAGTTCTTC. V and J are TRBV6-5 and TRBJ2-1; D not resolved. The CDR3 length is 15 residues. V lost 6 bases and J lost 3, with 15 bases in between. Germline-derived CDR1 and CDR2 are MNHEY and SVGAGI.

This clone was detected only a few times. The chain joins TRBV6-5 to TRBJ1-2; D remains ambiguous. The CDR3 length is 13 residues. In germline, CDR1 is MNHEY, CDR2 SVGAGI. As DNA, the CDR3 is TGTATCGCTGGTCGGGGAGCTAACTATGGCTACACCTTC. Amino acids: CIAGRGANYGYTF.

The V and J genes are TRBV5-1 and TRBJ2-7, with a possible D match to TRBD1 (5 bases). Trimming removed 0 bases from V and 2 bases from J, with 12 bases in between. In germline, CDR1 is SGHRS, CDR2 YFSETQ. The CDR3 is 15 residues long. The chain's CDR3 is CASSLGQGPTYEQYF. CDR3 sequence (DNA): TGCGCCAGCAGCTTGGGGCAGGGTCCCACCTACGAGCAGTACTTC.

V and J are TRBV6-5 and TRBJ2-7; D is unresolved. The CDR3 contains 13 residues. V dropped 8 bases and J dropped 0 bases, with 11 bases sitting between them. Per the germline V gene, CDR1 is MNHEY and CDR2 is SVGAGI. The CDR3 DNA follows: TGTGCCAGCGGAAGGCCTGGCTCCTACGAGCAGTACTTC. This codes for CASGRPGSYEQYF.

The chain is built from TRBV20-1 and TRBJ2-1; 8 bases align to TRBD2. The CDR3 sequence is 11 residues long. Germline CDR1 DFQATT, CDR2 SNEGSKA (reference sequence). Unmatched junction bases numbered 2, after V lost 0 bases and J lost 13 bases. The CDR3 is CSARELAGQFF. The CDR3 nucleotides read TGCAGTGCTAGAGAGCTAGCGGGCCAGTTCTTC.

The chain couples TRBV7-9 to TRBJ1-1; 8 nucleotides align to TRBD1. The trim removed 5 bases at V and 0 bases at J, leaving 8 bases unmatched. Per the germline V gene, CDR1 is SEHNR and CDR2 is FQNEAQ (reference sequence). This CDR3 is built from 16 residues. The DNA of the CDR3 is TGTGCCAGCAGCCCACAGGGGGGAGGGATGAACACTGAAGCTTTCTTT. This encodes CASSPQGGGMNTEAFF.

On this clone: The sample has other DNA sequences that encode this CDR3 too. The gene calls are TRBV4-2 and TRBJ2-1; the match to TRBD2 covers 9 bases. Trimming removed 3 bases from V and 4 bases from J; junction bases left unmatched: 4. The CDR3 length is 15 residues. Germline CDR1 and CDR2: LGHNA and YNFKEQ. The CDR3 DNA reads as TGTGCCAGCAGCCAGGCGACTAGCGGATACAATGAGCAGTTCTTC. As protein: CASSQATSGYNEQFF.